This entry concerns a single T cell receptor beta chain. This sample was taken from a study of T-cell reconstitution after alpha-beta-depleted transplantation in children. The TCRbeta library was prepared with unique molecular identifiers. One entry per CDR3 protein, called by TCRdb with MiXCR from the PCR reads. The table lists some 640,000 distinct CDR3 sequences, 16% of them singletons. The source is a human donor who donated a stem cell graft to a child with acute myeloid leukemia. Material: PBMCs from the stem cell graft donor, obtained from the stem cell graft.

CDR3 region: CASSGGLAGGHGQFF. DNA for the CDR3: TGCGCCAGCAGCGGAGGACTAGCGGGGGGCCATGGGCAGTTCTTC. This chain connects TRBV5-1 to TRBJ2-1; 14 nucleotides agree with TRBD2. The germline CDR1 and CDR2 sequences are SGHRS and YFSETQ. V lost 4 bases to trimming and J lost 12 bases; unmatched junction nucleotides: 9. The CDR3 covers 15 residues.